The sequence of this TCR beta chain was determined in a study of blood T cell repertoires in COVID-19. The method was immunoSEQ multiplex PCR; TCRdb's version includes in-frame clones alone and lacks a portion of them. Among 120,000 or so clones, about 85% were seen once, and the ten largest hold roughly 27%. This CDR3 has 15 residues. Germline V gene lookup returns CDR1 SGHRS and CDR2 YFSETQ. The ends lost 1 base at V and 4 bases at J; junction bases unmatched: 6. The chain carries TRBV5-1 and TRBJ1-2; 8 bases map to TRBD1. This sequence was found in a woman of 80 years or more with acute or convalescent COVID-19. Sequenced input: peripheral blood. CDR3: CASSLKGQASYGYTF. The CDR3 bases are TGCGCCAGCAGCTTGAAGGGACAGGCCAGCTATGGCTACACCTTC.